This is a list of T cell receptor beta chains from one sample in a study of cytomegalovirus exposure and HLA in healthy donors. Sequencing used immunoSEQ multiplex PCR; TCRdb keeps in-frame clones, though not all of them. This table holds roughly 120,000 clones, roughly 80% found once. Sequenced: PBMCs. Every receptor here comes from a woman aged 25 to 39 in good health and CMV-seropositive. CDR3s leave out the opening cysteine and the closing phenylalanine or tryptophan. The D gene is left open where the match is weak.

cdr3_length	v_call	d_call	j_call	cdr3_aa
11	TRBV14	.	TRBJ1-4	ASSPQVNEKLF
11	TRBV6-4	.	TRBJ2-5	ASSPRAQETQY
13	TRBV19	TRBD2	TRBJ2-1	ASSGGTSGTNEQF
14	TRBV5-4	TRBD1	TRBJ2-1	ASSLGGTGGRNEQF
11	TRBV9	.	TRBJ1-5	ASSVAPGDLPA
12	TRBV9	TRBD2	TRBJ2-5	ASSVDGGQETQY
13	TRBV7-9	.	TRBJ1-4	ASSFSLGDNEKLF
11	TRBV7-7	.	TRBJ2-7	ASSPPDSYEQY
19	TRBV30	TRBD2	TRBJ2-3	AWGLGVVAGGDPTSTDTQY
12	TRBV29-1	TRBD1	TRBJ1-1	SVLKDRMNTEAF
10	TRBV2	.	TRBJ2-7	ASSVTGYEQY
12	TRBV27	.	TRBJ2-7	ASSLQTPPYEQY
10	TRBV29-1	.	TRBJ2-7	SVGQDSYEQY
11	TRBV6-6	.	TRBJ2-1	ASSYYPANEQF
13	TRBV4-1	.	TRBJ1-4	ASSQTDRTDEKLF
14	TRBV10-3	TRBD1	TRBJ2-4	AISGPGGTGANIQY
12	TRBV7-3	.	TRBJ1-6	ASSRGQMNSPLH